Below are 21 T cell receptor beta chains sequenced from a single sample in a study of T cells in Graves' hyperthyroidism and ophthalmopathy. Authors of the study amplified TCR beta CDR3 regions from RNA transcripts. The HTBI primer set was used in a first-round RT-PCR of the TCR CDR3. TCRdb ran MiXCR on the multiplex PCR reads and lists one entry per CDR3 protein. The table records roughly 530,000 distinct CDR3 sequences, roughly 17% of them present only once. Sequenced material: blood. The origin of the receptors is a woman aged 18-29 years with Graves' ophthalmopathy.

DNA of the CDR3: TGCAGCGTTGCAACAGGCTCCCGCTCTGGGGCCAACGTCCTGACTTTC. It is translated as CSVATGSRSGANVLTF. This chain joins TRBV29-1 and TRBJ2-6; a weak D match, TRBD1 (5 bases). Deletions cut 4 bases from V and 0 bases from J, with 13 bases between. The CDR3 length is 16 residues. The germline V gene encodes CDR1 SQVTM and CDR2 ANQGSEA. The variable domain in full, completed from reference TRBV29-1 and TRBJ2-6, reads SAVISQKPSRDICQRGTSLTIQCQVDSQVTMMFWYRQQPGQSLTLIATANQGSEATYESGFVIDKFPISRPNLTFSTLTVSNMSPEDSSIYLCSVATGSRSGANVLTFGAGSRLTVL.

This clonotype was seen repeatedly, ten times or more. This chain connects TRBV27 to TRBJ2-1, with 7 bases identical to TRBD2. Germline CDR1 and CDR2: MNHEY and SMNVEV (reference sequence). Trimming removed 7 bases from V and 0 bases from J; junction bases left unmatched: 9. The CDR3 is 16 amino acids. The CDR3, as DNA: TGTGCCAGCACCTCGGGACCGGGAGGCTCCTACAATGAGCAGTTCTTC. Its protein product is CASTSGPGGSYNEQFF.

This clonotype came up many times. The chain employs TRBV2 and TRBJ2-1, with 12 bases that match TRBD2. The V and J ends lost 3 bases and 6 bases, in that order; junction bases with no gene match: 6. Germline V lookup: CDR1 SNHLY, CDR2 FYNNEI. CDR3 length: 16 amino acids. In nucleotides, the CDR3 is TGTGCCAGCAGTGATCCCACTAGCGGGAGGCCCAATGAGCAGTTCTTC. Protein: CASSDPTSGRPNEQFF.

This clonotype has a handful of counts. V and J are TRBV6-1 and TRBJ1-5; D is perhaps TRBD1 (6 bases). Germline assignment: CDR1 MNHNS and CDR2 SASEGT. Between the trimmed V and J ends, which lost 6 bases and 4 bases, there was a span of 13 bases. The CDR3 is 14 residues long. DNA of the CDR3: TGTGCCAGCAGACAGGGAAATAGAAATCAGCCCCAGCATTTT. Translated: CASRQGNRNQPQHF.

This clonotype has a count of ten or more. The chain has TRBV3-1 and TRBJ2-3; 7 nucleotides match TRBD2. This CDR3 spans 15 amino acids. Trimming at V came to 3 bases and at J to 4 bases, leaving 7 bases not matched to a gene. CDR1 LGHDT and CDR2 YNNKEL come from the germline V gene (reference sequence). CDR3 in DNA: TGTGCCAGCAGCCATCAGCGGGGTTTATCAGATACGCAGTATTTT. Its protein product is CASSHQRGLSDTQYF.

This clonotype was seen ten or more times. The chain joins TRBV5-1 to TRBJ1-1, with D unresolved. V shed 4 bases and J shed 2 bases, with 15 bases lying between them. Germline CDR1 SGHRS, CDR2 YFSETQ. The length of the CDR3 is 15 residues. CDR3 sequence (DNA): TGCGCCAGCAGCGGCGTATTGGATGGAAACACTGAAGCTTTCTTT. Translation: CASSGVLDGNTEAFF.

The chain couples TRBV18 to TRBJ2-5; maybe TRBD2 (6 bases). V dropped 1 base and J dropped 5 bases, with 8 bases sitting between them. CDR3 size: 13 residues. Germline-derived CDR1 and CDR2 are KGHSH and LQKENI. This CDR3 is CASSPLSGETQYF. In DNA form, the CDR3 reads TGTGCCAGCTCACCACTAAGCGGGGAGACCCAGTACTTC.

This clonotype appeared a few times. In DNA form, the CDR3 reads TGCGCCAGCAGCCTCCCCTGGGAACGCACAGATACGCAGTATTTT. Encoded protein: CASSLPWERTDTQYF. This sequence joins TRBV5-1 and TRBJ2-3; no clear D. V was clipped by 4 bases and J by 1 base, with 13 bases between them. This CDR3 has 15 amino acids. Germline CDR1 reads SGHRS; CDR2 reads YFSETQ.

This clonotype was recorded a few times. This rearrangement joins TRBV4-2 to TRBJ1-1; weak D call: TRBD1 (5 bases). V was clipped by 1 base and J by 1 base, with 7 bases between them. Germline loops: CDR1 LGHNA, CDR2 YNFKEQ. The CDR3 has 14 amino acids. This CDR3 is CASSQVGQNTEAFF. CDR3 DNA sequence: TGTGCCAGCAGCCAAGTGGGGCAGAACACTGAAGCTTTCTTT.

Only a few counts were recorded for this clonotype. This chain uses TRBV30 with TRBJ1-2; unclear D gene. This CDR3 region has 16 residues. Trimming shortened V by 1 base and J by 0 bases, and 15 bases separated the two germline ends. CDR1 GTSNPN and CDR2 SVGIG come from the germline V gene (reference sequence). CDR3 residues: CAWSGLRRIANYGYTF. Written as DNA, the CDR3 is TGTGCCTGGAGTGGACTTCGACGGATAGCTAACTATGGCTACACCTTC.

Concerning this clonotype itself: A much larger clone lies a single base off, so this may be a read error. V gene TRBV3-1 combines with J gene TRBJ2-5; the D is unclear. The CDR3 runs 15 residues. The germline gives CDR1 LGHDT, CDR2 YNNKEL (reference sequence). V was pared by 1 base and J by 5 bases, with 14 bases between. The chain's CDR3 is CASSQGGGDGETQYF. The CDR3 DNA sequence: TGTGCCAGCAGCCAAGGAGGTGGGGATGGGGAGACCCAGTACTTC.

This clonotype was recorded at least ten times. The rearrangement joins TRBV7-2 to TRBJ2-5; a possible D gene is TRBD2 (6 bases). Germline lookup yields CDR1 SGHTA and CDR2 FQGNSA. There are 15 residues in the CDR3. Trimming left V 0 bases short and J 5 bases short, with 13 bases between. DNA for the CDR3: TGTGCCAGCAGCTTAGCCTGGGGGGTTCAGGAGACCCAGTACTTC. Protein sequence: CASSLAWGVQETQYF. The full variable domain, in which reference TRBV7-2 and TRBJ2-5 provide the parts outside the CDR3, is GAGVSQSPSNKVTEKGKDVELRCDPISGHTALYWYRQSLGQGLEFLIYFQGNSAPDKSGLPSDRFSAERTGGSVSTLTIQRTQQEDSAVYLCASSLAWGVQETQYFGPGTRLLVL.

In its sample, this clonotype was seen a few times. The CDR3 here is CASSQGARGPMNTEAFF. CDR3 bases: TGCGCCAGCAGCCAAGGGGCCAGGGGGCCTATGAACACTGAAGCTTTCTTT. The chain joins TRBV4-1 to TRBJ1-1; 8 nucleotides align to TRBD1. This CDR3 comprises 17 residues. Losses at the gene ends were 1 base for V and 0 bases for J; bases not matched to a gene: 7. Germline V gives CDR1 MGHRA, CDR2 YSYEKL.

The CDR3, as DNA: TGTGCCAGCAGTTACCCCACGACTAGCGGGGACTACGAGCAGTACTTC. This gives the protein CASSYPTTSGDYEQYF. J is TRBJ2-7 and V is TRBV28; TRBD2 matches 11 bases. The germline V gene encodes CDR1 MDHEN and CDR2 SYDVKM. The CDR3 sequence is 16 residues long. V lost 4 bases, J lost 3 bases, and 8 bases stayed unmatched.

The chain carries TRBV20-1 and TRBJ2-3; 15 nucleotides match TRBD2. Germline values: CDR1 DFQATT, CDR2 SNEGSKA (reference sequence). The CDR3 length is 16 residues. With 0 bases clipped from V and 4 bases from J, the junction kept 2 bases outside the gene matches. CDR3 nucleotides: TGCAGTGCTAGAGAGGGACTAGCGGGAGGACCAGATACGCAGTATTTT. Translating it yields CSAREGLAGGPDTQYF.

The V call is TRBV30, the J call TRBJ1-6, with a tentative D call TRBD1 (5 bases). The germline gives CDR1 GTSNPN, CDR2 SVGIG (reference sequence). Trimming removed 1 base from V and 2 bases from J, with 12 bases in between. The length of the CDR3 is 16 residues. In DNA form, the CDR3 reads TGTGCCTGGAGTGGGGCCGCGGGGGCCTATAATTCACCCCTCCACTTT. Residues: CAWSGAAGAYNSPLHF.

This clonotype was counted at least ten times. CDR3 in amino acids: CASSLYGQETQYF. CDR3 sequence (DNA): TGTGCCAGCAGTTTATACGGGCAAGAGACCCAGTACTTC. The chain joins TRBV27 to TRBJ2-5; D is undetermined. This CDR3 region has 13 residues. Germline loops: CDR1 MNHEY, CDR2 SMNVEV (reference sequence). Trimming took off 1 base at V and 2 bases at J, with 5 bases between the two ends.

This clonotype has a handful of counts. The rearrangement links TRBV6-1 to TRBJ1-3; D is unresolved. CDR1 and CDR2 from the germline V gene are MNHNS and SASEGT. The V end was cut by 3 bases, the J end by 0 bases, with 9 bases between. This CDR3 has 15 amino acids. The CDR3 loop reads CASSEEGNSGNTIYF. CDR3 bases: TGTGCCAGCAGTGAGGAGGGAAACTCTGGAAACACCATATATTTT.

Many counts were recorded for this clonotype. The rearrangement joins TRBV7-8 to TRBJ2-2; 8 positions match TRBD1. Trimming took 5 bases from V and 5 from J; bases not matched to a gene: 1. The CDR3 runs 13 residues. Germline V CDR1 and CDR2: SGHVS, FQNEAQ. CDR3 amino acids: CASSDRGTGELFF. For the CDR3, the DNA is TGTGCCAGCAGCGACAGGGGTACCGGGGAGCTGTTTTTT.

This sequence joins TRBV7-3 and TRBJ1-1; unclear D gene. V lost 1 base, J lost 3 bases, and 15 bases lay in between. CDR3 length: 16 residues. The germline CDR1 and CDR2 sequences are SGHTA and FQGTGA. As DNA, the CDR3 is TGTGCCAGCAGCTTAAAGGGTGTCAGCGTATACACTGAAGCTTTCTTT. It yields the protein CASSLKGVSVYTEAFF. Complete variable domain (other parts from reference TRBV7-3 and TRBJ1-1): GAGVSQTPSNKVTEKGKYVELRCDPISGHTALYWYRQSLGQGPEFLIYFQGTGAADDSGLPNDRFFAVRPEGSVSTLKIQRTERGDSAVYLCASSLKGVSVYTEAFFGQGTRLTVV.

This clonotype showed up many times. The chain employs TRBV5-1 and TRBJ2-1; 8 bases fit TRBD2. J was trimmed by 5 bases and V by 0 bases; bases with no gene match: 1. This CDR3 is built from 14 residues. Per germline, CDR1 SGHRS and CDR2 YFSETQ. In DNA, the CDR3 is TGCGCCAGCAGCTTGGTTAGCGGGAACAATGAGCAGTTCTTC. Its protein is CASSLVSGNNEQFF. Looking up the rest from reference TRBV5-1 and TRBJ2-1 gives the full variable domain: KAGVTQTPRYLIKTRGQQVTLSCSPISGHRSVSWYQQTPGQGLQFLFEYFSETQRNKGNFPGRFSGRQFSNSRSEMNVSTLELGDSALYLCASSLVSGNNEQFFGPGTRLTVL.